The rows below give T cell receptor beta chains drawn from one sample of a study of shared clonotypes between healthy human individuals. Libraries were prepared by immunoSEQ multiplex PCR; TCRdb keeps only in-frame clonotypes and omits some of them. The repertoire holds over 2 million clones, with about 95% as singletons. Material: naive CD8+ T cells sorted from blood. These receptors originate from a man aged 18 to 30 in good health. CDR3s include the opening cysteine and the closing phenylalanine or tryptophan. The order of the fields is D gene, J gene, V gene, CDR3 DNA, CDR3 protein. D genes are given only for firm matches.

d_gene: .; j_gene: TRBJ1-5; v_gene: TRBV6-5; CDR3nt: TGTGCCAGCAGTTACGGCGGCAATCAGCCCCAGCATTTT; CDR3aa: CASSYGGNQPQHF
d_gene: TRBD1; j_gene: TRBJ2-3; v_gene: TRBV7-9; CDR3nt: TGTGCCAGCAACACCCACGGGACAGGGTTCACAGATACGCAGTATTTT; CDR3aa: CASNTHGTGFTDTQYF
d_gene: TRBD1; j_gene: TRBJ1-1; v_gene: TRBV2; CDR3nt: TGTGCCAGCAGTTGGGACAGGGAGCGGGTGAACACTGAAGCTTTCTTT; CDR3aa: CASSWDRERVNTEAFF
d_gene: .; j_gene: TRBJ2-5; v_gene: TRBV9; CDR3nt: TGTGCCAGCAGCGTAGGAGGGGGGGTCTGGGAGACCCAGTACTTC; CDR3aa: CASSVGGGVWETQYF
d_gene: TRBD2; j_gene: TRBJ2-1; v_gene: TRBV9; CDR3nt: TGTGCCAGCAGCGTAGAACTAGCGGGGAGCAATGAGCAGTTCTTC; CDR3aa: CASSVELAGSNEQFF
d_gene: .; j_gene: TRBJ2-1; v_gene: TRBV29-1; CDR3nt: TGCAGCGCCGAGGGGCAACCGAACAATGAGCAGTTCTTC; CDR3aa: CSAEGQPNNEQFF
d_gene: .; j_gene: TRBJ2-2; v_gene: TRBV28; CDR3nt: TGTGCCAGCAGTCCCGGGACATCTTACACCGGGGAGCTGTTTTTT; CDR3aa: CASSPGTSYTGELFF
d_gene: .; j_gene: TRBJ2-1; v_gene: TRBV5-6; CDR3nt: TGTGCCAGCAGCTTGGCCTCGGCAGGGTTTCGGAGTGAGCAGTTCTTC; CDR3aa: CASSLASAGFRSEQFF
d_gene: .; j_gene: TRBJ2-7; v_gene: TRBV19; CDR3nt: TGTGCCAGTAGTATAGATCTAGAGACAGGAGTTTCCTACGAGCAGTACTTC; CDR3aa: CASSIDLETGVSYEQYF
d_gene: .; j_gene: TRBJ2-5; v_gene: TRBV5-1; CDR3nt: TGCGCCAGCAGCTTGAGAGCGGAAAAAGAGACCCAGTACTTC; CDR3aa: CASSLRAEKETQYF
d_gene: .; j_gene: TRBJ1-1; v_gene: TRBV19; CDR3nt: TGTGCCAGTAGTATAGCCGGCAGTAAAGCTTTCTTT; CDR3aa: CASSIAGSKAFF
d_gene: .; j_gene: TRBJ2-6; v_gene: TRBV6-1; CDR3nt: TGTGCCAGCAGTGGCAATCCAGGGGCTGGGGCCAACGTCCTGACTTTC; CDR3aa: CASSGNPGAGANVLTF
d_gene: .; j_gene: TRBJ2-5; v_gene: TRBV4-3; CDR3nt: TGCGCCAGCAGCCCCGGATTAGCGGAAATACAAGAGACCCAGTACTTC; CDR3aa: CASSPGLAEIQETQYF
d_gene: .; j_gene: TRBJ1-2; v_gene: TRBV10-3; CDR3nt: TGTGTCATCAGCCCCATTGGGGGCAGAGGCGGCTACACCTTC; CDR3aa: CVISPIGGRGGYTF
d_gene: .; j_gene: TRBJ1-4; v_gene: TRBV27; CDR3nt: TGTGCCAGCAGTTCCATGCTAGGGGGTTCAATGTTTTTT; CDR3aa: CASSSMLGGSMFF
d_gene: .; j_gene: TRBJ1-3; v_gene: TRBV4-3; CDR3nt: TGCGCCAGCAGCCAAGATAGGGCAAGGGGAGGAAACACCATATATTTT; CDR3aa: CASSQDRARGGNTIYF
d_gene: .; j_gene: TRBJ2-7; v_gene: TRBV7-9; CDR3nt: TGTGCCAGCAGGTCGGACTTAGTCTACGAGCAGTACTTC; CDR3aa: CASRSDLVYEQYF